These 27 T cell receptor beta chains share one sample of origin, sequenced in a study of regulatory T cells in long-lasting Graves disease. Time point of the sample: newly diagnosed GD, antithyroid drugs for less than 3 months. Researchers made the TCR library from RNA that was extracted from PBMCs. Library construction for TCR beta used iRepertoire HTBI primers and Arm-PCR of CDR3 regions. MiXCR, applied by TCRdb to the multiplex PCR reads, yields one record per CDR3 protein. Of about 560,000 distinct CDR3 sequences listed, roughly 16% are singletons. Another study also made use of these data, one on T cells in Graves' hyperthyroidism and ophthalmopathy.

The sequencing here drew on peripheral blood mononuclear cells (PBMCs), taken at new diagnosis, from a patient treated with antithyroid drugs. The source of these receptors is a young man with Graves disease.

This clonotype has a count of ten or more. This chain links TRBV7-9 with TRBJ2-7; the D gene is possibly TRBD2 (5 bases). Trimming shortened V by 5 bases and J by 5 bases, and 13 bases separated the two germline ends. CDR1 is SEHNR, CDR2 FQNEAQ, per germline (reference sequence). The CDR3 spans 13 residues. CDR3 DNA: TGTGCCAGCAGCATCCGGGGTGGCGACGAGCAGTACTTC. Translating gives CASSIRGGDEQYF.

This clonotype showed up just a few times. V and J are TRBV25-1 and TRBJ1-1; TRBD1 matches 9 bases. V shed 3 bases and J 5 bases; nucleotides not matched to a gene: 7. Germline V CDR1 and CDR2: MGHDK, SYGVNS. The CDR3 extends over 15 amino acids. CDR3 residues: CASSDLRTGATEAFF. The CDR3, as DNA: TGTGCCAGCAGTGACTTGAGGACAGGGGCTACTGAAGCTTTCTTT.

This clonotype came up many times. The V and J genes are TRBV20-1 and TRBJ2-1; 10 bases align to TRBD2. The CDR3 spans 16 residues. The J segment lost 0 bases and the V segment lost 2 bases, leaving 4 bases of the junction unmatched. CDR1 DFQATT and CDR2 SNEGSKA come from the germline V gene (reference sequence). The CDR3, as DNA: TGCAGTGCTAGACCACTAGCGGGAAGCTCCTACAATGAGCAGTTCTTC. Translated, it gives CSARPLAGSSYNEQFF.

The sample holds many counts of this clonotype. The rearrangement uses TRBV27 and TRBJ2-1; perhaps TRBD2 as D (6 bases). V was cut by 7 bases and J by 7 bases, with 20 bases left in between. CDR3 length: 15 residues. Germline V CDR1 and CDR2: MNHEY, SMNVEV (reference sequence). Here the CDR3 reads CASTPLAGLGNEQFF. The CDR3 DNA sequence: TGTGCCAGCACTCCGCTGGCGGGATTGGGGAATGAGCAGTTCTTC.

This clonotype has at least ten counts. The genes are TRBV20-1 and TRBJ2-2; 10 bases map to TRBD2. Germline V CDR1 and CDR2: DFQATT, SNEGSKA (reference sequence). The CDR3 runs 15 residues. V lost 6 bases to trimming and J lost 0 bases; unmatched junction nucleotides: 4. This CDR3 reads CSAQGLAANTGELFF. CDR3 nucleotide sequence: TGCAGTGCACAAGGACTAGCGGCGAACACCGGGGAGCTGTTTTTT.

In this sample, this clonotype turned up many times. This chain connects TRBV12-3 or TRBV12-4 to TRBJ2-7; no clear D gene. V gave up 6 bases and J gave up 2 bases, with 5 bases separating them. The CDR3 has 11 amino acids. DNA for the CDR3: TGTGCCAGCAGCACTACCTACGAGCAGTACTTC. Translating gives CASSTTYEQYF.

In this sample, this clonotype turned up a few times. The chain couples TRBV9 to TRBJ2-2; possible D gene TRBD2, 5 bases. Germline CDR1 SGDLS, CDR2 YYNGEE. V lost 0 bases and J 5 bases, leaving 14 bases between the germline ends. The CDR3 sequence is 16 residues long. The CDR3 reads CASSVGVRVGTGELFF. The CDR3 region has the DNA TGTGCCAGCAGCGTAGGGGTGAGGGTAGGGACCGGGGAGCTGTTTTTT.

The gene calls are TRBV28 and TRBJ2-7, with D perhaps matching TRBD2 (6 bases). The CDR3 loop spans 13 amino acids. The germline CDR1 and CDR2 sequences are MDHEN and SYDVKM. V was shortened by 5 bases and J by 12 bases, with 20 bases between the two germline ends. CDR3 protein: CASSTTRDSPGYF. In DNA form, the CDR3 reads TGTGCCAGCAGTACAACCCGGGACTCCCCGGGGTACTTC.

J is TRBJ1-3 and V is TRBV6-2 or TRBV6-3; no reliable D call. The CDR3 totals 15 residues. Germline-derived CDR1 and CDR2 are MNHEY and SVGEGT. The germline V and J ends were trimmed by 5 bases and 2 bases, with 13 bases remaining between them. CDR3 amino acids: CASSEVVEAGNTIYF. CDR3 in DNA: TGTGCCAGCAGTGAGGTGGTGGAGGCTGGAAACACCATATATTTT.

The rearrangement uses TRBV6-2 or TRBV6-3 and TRBJ2-7, with D perhaps given as TRBD1 or TRBD2 (6 bases each). V dropped 10 bases and J dropped 4 bases, with 23 bases sitting between them. The germline CDR1 and CDR2 sequences are MNHEY and SVGEGT. There are 15 residues in the CDR3. This chain's CDR3 is CATDRGPVDLYEQYF. CDR3 DNA: TGTGCCACCGATCGGGGGCCTGTCGACTTATACGAGCAGTACTTC.

This rearrangement joins TRBV28 to TRBJ2-1, with 7 bases aligning to TRBD2. The V gene's germline CDR1 is MDHEN and CDR2 SYDVKM. CDR3 size: 12 residues. Losses at the gene ends were 6 bases for V and 15 bases for J; bases not matched to a gene: 11. The CDR3 DNA sequence: TGTGCCAGCAGCCTCGAGGGAGGGAGGTGGTTCTTC. The encoded protein is CASSLEGGRWFF.

This clonotype was recorded many times. The chain links TRBV7-3 to TRBJ2-7, with a tentative D call TRBD1 (5 bases). The germline V gene encodes CDR1 SGHTA and CDR2 FQGTGA. Trimming removed 2 bases at V and 4 bases at J, with 15 bases between. CDR3 length equals 15 residues. This CDR3 is CASSLGASPLYEQYF. The CDR3 region has the DNA TGTGCCAGCAGCTTAGGGGCGAGTCCTCTATACGAGCAGTACTTC.

This clonotype was seen only a few times. The CDR3 sequence is CASSLEGTGKGYTF. In DNA form, the CDR3 reads TGTGCCAGCAGCTTAGAAGGGACAGGGAAAGGCTACACCTTC. The chain has TRBV7-3 and TRBJ1-2; 9 nucleotides agree with TRBD1. The V segment lost 2 bases and the J segment 8 bases; nucleotides outside the gene matches: 6. CDR3 length equals 14 residues. Germline V gene lookup returns CDR1 SGHTA and CDR2 FQGTGA.

This clonotype appeared a few times. This sequence joins TRBV10-3 and TRBJ2-1; 14 bases fit TRBD2. V dropped 5 bases and J dropped 0; count of bases not matched to a gene: 6. The CDR3 spans 18 residues. Germline CDR1 ENHRY, CDR2 SYGVKD. In nucleotides, the CDR3 is TGTGCCATCAGTAGACTAGCGGGAGGGATTAGCTCCTACAATGAGCAGTTCTTC. It yields the protein CAISRLAGGISSYNEQFF.

The chain links TRBV27 to TRBJ1-2; D might be TRBD1 (5 bases). The CDR3 contains 13 residues. The germline V and J ends were trimmed by 11 bases and 5 bases, with 18 bases remaining between them. From germline, CDR1 is MNHEY and CDR2 SMNVEV (reference sequence). The CDR3 DNA reads as TGTGCCTCCAGAATGGGGGGACTATATGGCTACACCTTC. It is translated as CASRMGGLYGYTF.

To note about this clonotype: The missing conserved phenylalanine or tryptophan at the end of this CDR3 makes a read error likely. The chain recombines TRBV2 with TRBJ2-3; 11 bases are shared with TRBD2. CDR3 size: 16 residues. In germline, CDR1 is SNHLY, CDR2 FYNNEI. The V segment lost 5 bases and the J segment 0 bases; nucleotides outside the gene matches: 4. The CDR3 region has the DNA TGTGCCAGCAGTCCTAGCGGGAGGTTGAGCACAGATACGCAGTATTCT. Translated: CASSPSGRLSTDTQYS.

This clonotype was observed a few times. The genes are TRBV5-1 and TRBJ2-2; TRBD2 matches 7 bases. The CDR3 contains 14 residues. Losses at the gene ends were 2 bases for V and 7 bases for J; bases not matched to a gene: 5. Germline values: CDR1 SGHRS, CDR2 YFSETQ. The CDR3 protein is CASSFRLAGGELFF. The CDR3 DNA reads TGCGCCAGCAGCTTTAGACTAGCTGGCGGGGAGCTGTTTTTT.

This clonotype has at least ten counts. The chain carries TRBV12-3 or TRBV12-4 and TRBJ2-2, with 7 nucleotides matching TRBD2. The junction had 6 bases not matched to a gene; V was cut back by 0 bases and J by 5 bases. The CDR3 runs to 16 residues. CDR3 in amino acids: CASSLAPGAGTGELFF. DNA for the CDR3: TGTGCCAGCAGTTTAGCTCCAGGAGCGGGAACCGGGGAGCTGTTTTTT.

The genes are TRBV19 and TRBJ1-1; D may be TRBD1 (6 bases). Germline V lookup: CDR1 LNHDA, CDR2 SQIVND (reference sequence). CDR3 size: 13 residues. Trimming removed 6 bases from V and 4 bases from J, with 12 bases in between. The CDR3 DNA reads TGTGCCAGTAGGGGGGGGGCGAGCACTGAAGCTTTCTTT. Translated, it gives CASRGGASTEAFF. Complete variable domain (other parts from reference TRBV19 and TRBJ1-1): DGGITQSPKYLFRKEGQNVTLSCEQNLNHDAMYWYRQDPGQGLRLIYYSQIVNDFQKGDIAEGYSVSREKKESFPLTVTSAQKNPTAFYLCASRGGASTEAFFGQGTRLTVV.

This clonotype has ten or more counts. The chain joins TRBV3-1 to TRBJ2-3, with D possibly TRBD2 on 5 matching bases. The CDR3 consists of 13 residues. Germline V gives CDR1 LGHDT, CDR2 YNNKEL (reference sequence). V lost 4 bases and J 4 bases, leaving 9 bases between the germline ends. CDR3 DNA: TGTGCCAGCAGCCCCCCCGGGGCAGATACGCAGTATTTT. This gives the protein CASSPPGADTQYF.

This clonotype has a handful of counts. The chain recombines TRBV12-5 with TRBJ2-1; 10 bases fit TRBD2. CDR3 length equals 13 residues. The V and J ends lost 4 bases and 6 bases, in that order; junction bases with no gene match: 0. Germline V CDR1 and CDR2: LGHNT, FRNRAP. The chain's CDR3 is CASGSSGGNEQFF. CDR3 in DNA: TGTGCTAGTGGTTCTAGCGGGGGCAATGAGCAGTTCTTC.

This clonotype showed up many times. The chain carries TRBV28 and TRBJ2-1; 13 bases agree with TRBD2. V trimming: 4 bases; J trimming: 3 bases; junction bases outside the gene matches: 6. The germline gives CDR1 MDHEN, CDR2 SYDVKM. The CDR3 loop spans 17 amino acids. The CDR3 reads CASSSSGTSGIYNEQFF. For the CDR3, the DNA is TGTGCCAGCAGTTCTTCAGGGACTAGCGGGATCTACAATGAGCAGTTCTTC.

This clonotype was seen more than once but under ten times. The CDR3, as DNA: TGTGCCTGGAGTAAGACTAGCGGGAGTGCAGAGACCCAGTACTTC. It yields the protein CAWSKTSGSAETQYF. The V call is TRBV30, the J call TRBJ2-5; 12 nucleotides align to TRBD2. CDR1 and CDR2 (germline): GTSNPN, SVGIG (reference sequence). CDR3 length equals 15 residues. J lost 4 bases, V lost 2 bases, and 5 bases had no gene match.

This clonotype was recorded at least ten times. The V gene is TRBV14, the J gene TRBJ1-2; 8 nucleotides match TRBD1. The V segment lost 3 bases and the J segment 1 base; nucleotides outside the gene matches: 1. The CDR3 consists of 14 residues. The V gene's germline CDR1 is SGHDN and CDR2 FVKESK. CDR3 residues: CASSQDRVNYGYTF. DNA for the CDR3: TGTGCCAGCAGCCAGGACAGGGTTAACTATGGCTACACCTTC.

This clonotype was observed a handful of times. The gene calls are TRBV11-2 and TRBJ2-1; D ambiguous. This CDR3 spans 18 amino acids. V lost 5 bases and J lost 5, with 25 bases in between. Germline loops: CDR1 SGHAT, CDR2 FQNNGV. CDR3 protein: CASSQFPPAATAHNEQFF. For the CDR3, the DNA is TGTGCCAGCAGCCAATTCCCTCCCGCAGCGACGGCCCACAATGAGCAGTTCTTC.

This clonotype was counted at least ten times. The V gene is TRBV6-1, the J gene TRBJ1-3; D remains ambiguous. The V end lost 6 bases, the J end lost 3 bases, and 12 bases lay between the germline ends. Germline V gene data show CDR1 as MNHNS and CDR2 as SASEGT. The length of the CDR3 is 14 residues. The CDR3 coding sequence is TGTGCCAGCAGGGTGAGGTTGTATGGAAACACCATATATTTT. It translates to CASRVRLYGNTIYF.

This clonotype was seen only a few times. The V call is TRBV27, the J call TRBJ1-5; TRBD1 matches at 7 bases. CDR3 size: 14 residues. Germline trimming cut 2 bases from V and 6 bases from J; bases unmatched to any gene: 4. The germline V gene has CDR1 MNHEY and CDR2 SMNVEV (reference sequence). CDR3 region: CASSLKGGGQPQHF. The CDR3 DNA sequence: TGTGCCAGCAGTTTAAAAGGGGGCGGTCAGCCCCAGCATTTT.